This T cell receptor beta chain originates from a study of T cells after yellow fever vaccination. General study results and limits: The study noted that FACS-sorted repertoires could contain abundant clonotypes contaminating from the bulk population. Post-booster repertoires again held most primary-vaccination clones (about 96% CD4, 85% to 90% CD8). Few clonotypes appeared in both CD4 and CD8 compartments.

Making TCR cDNA involved 5'RACE template switching, which added UMIs and a universal primer site. MiXCR was run by TCRdb on the 5' RACE reads, yielding one entry per CDR3 protein. The sample records approximately 93,000 distinct CDR3 sequences, about 5.8% being singletons. Points on this clonotype: Its specificity is unknown.

CDR3 length: 14 residues. CDR1 DFQATT and CDR2 SNEGSKA come from the germline V gene (reference sequence). Trimming cost V 3 bases and J 7 bases; bases outside gene matches: 3. The sample consisted of CD8+ T cells sorted from PBMCs, taken 10 days after the yellow fever booster vaccination. The receptor was isolated from a young man who received the YFV17D yellow fever vaccine. This rearrangement joins TRBV20-1 to TRBJ1-6; 10 positions agree with TRBD1. CDR3 DNA sequence: TGCAGTGCTAGCGGGACAGGGGAAAATTCACCCCTCCACTTT. Translating it yields CSASGTGENSPLHF.